The clone carrying this T cell receptor beta chain showed up just a few times. What it binds is unknown. The data stem from a study of post-analysis software for immune sequencing data. Study-wide background: Clinical courses comprised relapsing-remitting, secondary progressive and progressive-relapsing multiple sclerosis. Study-wide results and limits: Roughly 5 TRBV segments, TRBV5-6, TRBV5-1 and TRBV20-1 among them, were found more frequent in patients than controls. Strong same-batch co-clustering of samples appeared with F measure clustering. Controls significantly exceeded multiple sclerosis patients in normalized Chao1 diversity.

Trimming cost V 4 bases and J 0 bases, with 7 bases left between them. The length of the CDR3 is 12 residues. The V gene's germline CDR1 is SQVTM and CDR2 ANQGSEA. Prepared libraries of TCR beta cDNA carried unique molecular identifiers. TCRdb processed the PCR reads anew with MiXCR; each CDR3 protein has one entry. The sample records about 820,000 distinct CDR3 sequences, approximately 53% being singletons. The sample consisted of blood. This TCR was sampled from a girl aged 10 to 17 with multiple sclerosis. The chain recombines TRBV29-1 with TRBJ2-7; no clear D. The CDR3: CSVGFGSYEQYF. As DNA, the CDR3 is TGCAGCGTTGGTTTTGGCTCCTACGAGCAGTACTTC.